The T cell receptor beta chain under discussion was sequenced for a study of cytomegalovirus exposure and HLA in healthy donors. Study-wide points: Most likely, a cluster of highly shared sequence variants arose as a sequencing artifact. Presence/absence analyses took donor sequencing depth as roughly uniform. In an earlier analysis, productive rearrangement rates for most beta V segments clustered near 87% or 30%.

Turning to this clone: Antigen unknown.

Primers for the PCR totalled 60 Vbeta and 13 Jbeta. Authors' data handling: Later analysis identified tens of millions of unique TCR beta chains, about 10 million shared. Only in-frame clones appear in the TCRdb table, and some are missing; sequencing was by immunoSEQ multiplex PCR. Clonal size and the V and J genes are those of that table, whereas D and trimming came from the DNA. Among 150,000 to 180,000 clones listed, around 81% were seen once. The CDR3 covers 16 residues. V was pared by 0 bases and J by 0 bases, with 10 bases between. Per the germline V gene, CDR1 is KGHSH and CDR2 is LQKENI. The source material was PBMCs. The receptor's source is a woman between 40 and 55 years old in good health and CMV-seropositive. The chain carries TRBV18 and TRBJ2-3; D is possibly TRBD2 (5 bases). The CDR3 loop is CASSPPKRTSTDTQYF. CDR3 in DNA: TGTGCCAGCTCACCACCTAAGCGGACTAGCACAGATACGCAGTATTTT. The full variable domain, completed using reference TRBV18 and TRBJ2-3, is NAGVMQNPRHLVRRRGQEARLRCSPMKGHSHVYWYRQLPEEGLKFMVYLQKENIIDESGMPKERFSAEFPKEGPSILRIQQVVRGDSAAYFCASSPPKRTSTDTQYFGPGTRLTVL.